The clone carrying this T cell receptor (beta chain) was picked up a small number of times. Its antigen is not known. Since all of the isolated RNA was reverse transcribed, expressed TCRB transcripts were what got sequenced. Reads from naive, central memory and regulatory T cell samples averaged around 4 million. Sequencing was performed with immunoSEQ multiplex PCR; in TCRdb, only in-frame clones are kept and a portion is missing. The table shows under 450,000 clones, with around 15% occurring only once. This sample is part of a study of beta chain features in type 1 diabetes. Germline V lookup: CDR1 MGHRA, CDR2 YSYEKL. V lost 0 bases to trimming and J lost 8 bases, with 29 bases between them. This CDR3 is 20 amino acids long. Broader study findings: A closer apparent resemblance between naive, central memory and Treg TCRB repertoires was seen in patients than in healthy donors. The study found fewer insertions and more deletions at VDJ junctions in type 1 diabetes patients. Overrepresentation of cells with high TCR expression could result from cDNA sequencing.

This rearrangement joins TRBV4-1 to TRBJ2-1; weak D call: TRBD2 (6 bases). Sequenced sample: naive CD4+ T cells from blood. The TCR was taken from a woman between 18 and 29 years old in good health. CDR3 sequence: CASSQETGRPRLEKVDEQFF. The CDR3 bases are TGCGCCAGCAGCCAAGAAACAGGACGACCCCGACTAGAAAAAGTGGATGAGCAGTTCTTC.